Sequencing of this TCR beta chain was carried out in a study of blood T cell repertoires in COVID-19. Study-wide background: Acute and convalescent COVID-19 samples came from the United States, Italy and Spain. T cells, B-cell-depleted T cells, or PBMCs supplied cDNA or gDNA.

The assay was immunoSEQ multiplex PCR, and TCRdb's table has in-frame clones only and misses some. The sample contains fewer than 250,000 clones, 75% to 90% of which appear only once. The TCR sequence derives from a woman in her 70s with active or convalescent COVID-19. The sequenced sample was peripheral blood.

Written as DNA, the CDR3 is TGTGCCAGCAGCTCGCCCCAGGGACAGGGCAATTCACCCCTCCACTTT. Translated: CASSSPQGQGNSPLHF. The rearrangement uses TRBV7-9 and TRBJ1-6; 9 bases map to TRBD1. J gave up 7 bases and V 4 bases, and 8 bases lay outside the gene matches. CDR1 is SEHNR and CDR2 is FQNEAQ in the germline V gene (reference sequence). This CDR3 has 16 amino acids.